This is a list of T cell receptor beta chains from one sample in a study of blood T cell repertoires in COVID-19. Only in-frame clones appear in the TCRdb table, and some are missing; sequencing was by immunoSEQ multiplex PCR. This table holds hundreds of thousands of clones, less than 90% found once. Sequenced sample: peripheral blood. The receptors here all came from a human donor in a cohort sampled during active COVID-19. The CDR3 runs from the conserved cysteine through the conserved F or W. The order of the fields is V gene, J gene, D gene, CDR3 protein, CDR3 DNA. A D gene is named only where the DNA matches it firmly.

TRBV20-1	TRBJ2-3	.	CSAQPVIREYF	TGCAGTGCTCAACCCGTAATCCGAGAGTATTTT
TRBV5-1	TRBJ2-1	.	CASSLAAAGKQFF	TGCGCCAGCAGCTTGGCCGCGGCAGGGAAGCAGTTCTTC
TRBV5-1	TRBJ2-1	TRBD2	CASSWTSGSLNEQFF	TGCGCCAGCAGCTGGACTAGCGGGAGTTTAAATGAGCAGTTCTTC
TRBV6-5	TRBJ2-1	.	CASGRSGSYNEQFF	TGTGCCAGCGGTCGGTCGGGGTCCTACAATGAGCAGTTCTTC
TRBV5-3	TRBJ2-7	TRBD1	CARSPRQGSYEQYF	TGTGCCAGAAGCCCTCGACAGGGGAGCTACGAGCAGTACTTC
TRBV19	TRBJ2-3	.	CASSKRFTDTQYF	TGTGCCAGTAGTAAGCGATTCACAGATACGCAGTATTTT
TRBV2	TRBJ2-3	TRBD2	CASSGGTSGGTDTQYF	TGTGCCAGCAGTGGCGGGACTAGCGGTGGCACAGATACGCAGTATTTT
TRBV15	TRBJ2-3	TRBD1	CATSKRQGADTQYF	TGTGCCACCAGTAAACGACAGGGAGCAGATACGCAGTATTTT
TRBV11-2	TRBJ2-7	TRBD2	CASSLATTTSGTYEQYF	TGTGCCAGCAGCTTAGCCACCACCACTAGCGGGACCTATGAGCAGTACTTC
TRBV29-1	TRBJ1-1	.	CSVVGRQGQPNTEAFF	TGCAGCGTTGTGGGACGACAAGGACAGCCGAACACTGAAGCTTTCTTT